The present T cell receptor (beta chain) was sequenced within a study of patients and donors after allogeneic stem cell transplantation. This clonotype was observed a handful of times. TCRdb independently ran MiXCR on the RT-PCR reads; one entry per CDR3 protein. The profile shows hundreds of thousands of distinct CDR3 sequences, about a sixth of them singletons. V lost 4 bases, J lost 3 bases, and 10 bases lay in between. In germline, CDR1 is MNHEY, CDR2 SVGEGT. The CDR3 length is 13 residues. The chain is built from TRBV6-2 or TRBV6-3 and TRBJ2-7; D perhaps matches TRBD1 (6 bases). This TCR was sampled from a human donor who was either an allogeneic HSCT recipient or a stem cell or donor lymphocyte infusion donor (not recorded which). It is not recorded whose cells these are; they may come from a transplant donor. Sequenced input: blood, either unsorted or a sorted T cell fraction (not recorded which). The CDR3 is CASSSQGDYEQYF. CDR3 in DNA: TGTGCCAGCAGTTCACAGGGAGACTACGAGCAGTACTTC.